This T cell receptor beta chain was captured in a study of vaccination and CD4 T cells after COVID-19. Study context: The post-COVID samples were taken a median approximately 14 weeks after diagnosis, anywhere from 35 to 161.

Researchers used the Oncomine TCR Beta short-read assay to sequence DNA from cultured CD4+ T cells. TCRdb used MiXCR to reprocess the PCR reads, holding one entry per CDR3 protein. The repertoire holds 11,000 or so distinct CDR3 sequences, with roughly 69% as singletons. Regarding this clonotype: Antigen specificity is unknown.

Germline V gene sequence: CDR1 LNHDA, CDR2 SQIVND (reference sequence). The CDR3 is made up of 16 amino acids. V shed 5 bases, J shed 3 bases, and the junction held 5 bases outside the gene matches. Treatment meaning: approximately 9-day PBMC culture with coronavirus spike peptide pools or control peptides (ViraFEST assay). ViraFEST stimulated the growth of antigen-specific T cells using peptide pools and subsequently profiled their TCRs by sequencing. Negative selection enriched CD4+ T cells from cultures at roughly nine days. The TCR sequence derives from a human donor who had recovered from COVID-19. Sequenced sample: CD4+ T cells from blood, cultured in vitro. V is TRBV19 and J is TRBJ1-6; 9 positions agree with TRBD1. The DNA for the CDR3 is TGTGCCAGTAGTCGGGGGACAGGGAACTATAATTCACCCCTCCACTTT. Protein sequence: CASSRGTGNYNSPLHF.